The clone carrying this TCR beta chain was seen only once. CDR1 is SGHNT, CDR2 YYREEE, per germline (reference sequence). CDR3 size: 16 residues. The V and J ends lost 5 bases and 7 bases, in that order; junction bases with no gene match: 12. These data are taken from a study of blood T cell repertoires in COVID-19. Study context: The cDNA or gDNA used as material had been derived from T cells, B-cell-depleted T cells, or PBMCs.

In the original analysis: The assay estimated nucleated cells by amplifying reference gene primers. Only in-frame clones appear in the TCRdb table, and some are missing; sequencing was by immunoSEQ multiplex PCR. D and trimming come from the DNA, and the V and J calls and clone size come from that table. The table has hundreds of thousands of clones, approximately 92% seen once; the top ten hold over 0.95%. V usage is TRBV5-4 and J usage is TRBJ2-1; 10 nucleotides line up with TRBD2. Material for sequencing was PBMCs or T cells enriched from blood (not recorded which). This clonotype was obtained from a man younger than 35 who had recovered from COVID-19. DNA for the CDR3: TGTGCCAGCAGACGCACTGGAGCGGGAGGGGTTAATGAGCAGTTCTTC. Its protein product is CASRRTGAGGVNEQFF.